This TCR gamma chain was recorded in a study of gamma-delta T cells after stem cell transplantation. By frequency in the sample, this clone is medium-sized (0.01 to 0.1%). TCRdb re-called the RT-PCR reads with CATT. The data show about 2,000 gamma-chain clones, about 6.2% seen once. CDR1 and CDR2 from the germline V gene are GITISATS and ISYDGTV (reference sequence). J gave up 4 bases and V 6 bases, and 3 bases lay outside the gene matches. This CDR3 spans 15 amino acids. V gene TRGV9 combines with J gene TRGJP. This TCR was sampled from a human donor. It is not recorded whose cells these are; they may come from a transplant donor. Sequencing was performed on gamma-delta T cells. DNA for the CDR3: TGTGCCTTGTGGCATCAAGAGTTGGGCAAAAAAATCAAGGTATTT. Translated, it gives CALWHQELGKKIKVF.